This record covers a single T cell receptor beta chain. This sample is drawn from a study of shared clonotypes between healthy human individuals. At the level of the study: Per donor, CD8 memory used one plate, CD8 naive used two, CD4 memory used three and CD4 naive used three.

Using immunoSEQ multiplex PCR, the repertoire was profiled, and TCRdb retains in-frame clones only, with some absent. The sample contains roughly 1,100,000 clones, around 74% of which appear only once. The V and J ends lost 3 bases and 5 bases respectively, with 16 bases between them. Germline CDR1 reads SGHTA; CDR2 reads FQGNSA. The CDR3 has 15 residues. V is TRBV7-2 and J is TRBJ2-5, with D possibly TRBD1 on 5 matching bases. Sequencing used memory CD4+ T cells sorted from blood. The subset denotes: CD45RA-negative fraction. This TCR derives from a man aged 18 to 29 in good health. The CDR3 DNA is TGTGCCAGCAGCTTGGTCAGGGTAATTCCGGAGACCCAGTACTTC. This codes for CASSLVRVIPETQYF.